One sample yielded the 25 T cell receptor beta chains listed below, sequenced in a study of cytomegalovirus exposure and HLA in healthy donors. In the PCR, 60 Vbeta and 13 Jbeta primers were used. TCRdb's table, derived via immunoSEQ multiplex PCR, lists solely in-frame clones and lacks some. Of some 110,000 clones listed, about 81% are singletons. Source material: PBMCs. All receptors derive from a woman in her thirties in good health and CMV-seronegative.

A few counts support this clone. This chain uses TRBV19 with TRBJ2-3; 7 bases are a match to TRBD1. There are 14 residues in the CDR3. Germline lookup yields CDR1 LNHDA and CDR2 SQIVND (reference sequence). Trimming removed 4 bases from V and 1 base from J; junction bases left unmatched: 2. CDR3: CASSKGQGTDTQYF. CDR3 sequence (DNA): TGTGCCAGTAGTAAAGGACAGGGCACAGATACGCAGTATTTT. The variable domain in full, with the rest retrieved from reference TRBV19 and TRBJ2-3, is DGGITQSPKYLFRKEGQNVTLSCEQNLNHDAMYWYRQDPGQGLRLIYYSQIVNDFQKGDIAEGYSVSREKKESFPLTVTSAQKNPTAFYLCASSKGQGTDTQYFGPGTRLTVL.

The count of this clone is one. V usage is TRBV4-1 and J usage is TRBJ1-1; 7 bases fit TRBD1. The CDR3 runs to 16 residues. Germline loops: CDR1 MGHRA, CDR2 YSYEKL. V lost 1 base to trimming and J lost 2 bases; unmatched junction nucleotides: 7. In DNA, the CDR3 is TGCGCCAGCAGCCAAGGACAGGGAGAAATAAACACTGAAGCTTTCTTT. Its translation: CASSQGQGEINTEAFF.

The CDR3 spells CASSDGGRTRAFF. The CDR3 nucleotides are TGTGCCAGCAGTGATGGTGGTCGGACTAGGGCTTTCTTT. The chain recombines TRBV2 with TRBJ1-1; the D is unclear. Germline V gene lookup returns CDR1 SNHLY and CDR2 FYNNEI. V was pared by 3 bases and J by 11 bases, with 16 bases between. This CDR3 is built from 13 residues.

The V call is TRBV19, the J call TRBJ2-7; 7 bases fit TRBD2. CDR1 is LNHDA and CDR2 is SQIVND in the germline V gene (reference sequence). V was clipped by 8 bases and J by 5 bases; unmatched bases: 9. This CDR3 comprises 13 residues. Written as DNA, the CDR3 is TGTGCCAGTCGCCAGGGACTAACAAACGAGCAGTACTTC. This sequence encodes CASRQGLTNEQYF.

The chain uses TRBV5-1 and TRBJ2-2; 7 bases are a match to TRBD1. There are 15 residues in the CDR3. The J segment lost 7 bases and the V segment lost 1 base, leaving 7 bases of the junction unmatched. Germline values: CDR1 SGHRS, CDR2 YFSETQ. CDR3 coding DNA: TGCGCCAGCAGCTTGTCTACAGGGGCTGGCGGGGAGCTGTTTTTT. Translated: CASSLSTGAGGELFF.

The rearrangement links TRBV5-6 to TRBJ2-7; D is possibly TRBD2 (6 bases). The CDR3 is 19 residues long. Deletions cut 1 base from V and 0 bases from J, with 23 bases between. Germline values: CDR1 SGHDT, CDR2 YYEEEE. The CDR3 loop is CASSLSRTSPLTSSYEQYF. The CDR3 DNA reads TGTGCCAGCAGCTTGAGTCGAACTAGCCCACTAACTAGCTCCTACGAGCAGTACTTC.

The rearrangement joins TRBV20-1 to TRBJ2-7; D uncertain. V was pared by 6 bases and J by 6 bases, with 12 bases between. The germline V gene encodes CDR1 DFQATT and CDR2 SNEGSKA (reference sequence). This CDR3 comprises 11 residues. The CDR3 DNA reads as TGCAGTGCCACCCCCAGCGTCGAGCAGTACTTC. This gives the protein CSATPSVEQYF.

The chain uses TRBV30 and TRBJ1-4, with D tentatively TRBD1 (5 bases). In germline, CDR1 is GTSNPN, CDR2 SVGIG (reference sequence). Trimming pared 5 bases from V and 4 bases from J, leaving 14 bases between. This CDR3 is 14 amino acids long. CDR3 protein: CAWGPGYRNEKLFF. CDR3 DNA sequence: TGTGCCTGGGGCCCAGGGTACCGTAATGAAAAACTGTTTTTT.

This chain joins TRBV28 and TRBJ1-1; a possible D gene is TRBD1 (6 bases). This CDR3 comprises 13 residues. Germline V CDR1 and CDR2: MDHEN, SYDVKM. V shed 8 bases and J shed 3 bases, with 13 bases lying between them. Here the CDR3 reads CASVARGHTEAFF. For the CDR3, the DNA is TGTGCCAGCGTTGCCAGGGGACACACTGAAGCTTTCTTT.

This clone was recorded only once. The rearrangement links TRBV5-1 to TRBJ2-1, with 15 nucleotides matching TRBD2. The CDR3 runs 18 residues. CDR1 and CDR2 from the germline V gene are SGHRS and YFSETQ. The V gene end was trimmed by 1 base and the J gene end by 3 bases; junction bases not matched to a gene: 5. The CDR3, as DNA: TGCGCCAGCAGCTTGTCCCCGGGACTAGCGGGGGGCTACAATGAGCAGTTCTTC. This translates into CASSLSPGLAGGYNEQFF.

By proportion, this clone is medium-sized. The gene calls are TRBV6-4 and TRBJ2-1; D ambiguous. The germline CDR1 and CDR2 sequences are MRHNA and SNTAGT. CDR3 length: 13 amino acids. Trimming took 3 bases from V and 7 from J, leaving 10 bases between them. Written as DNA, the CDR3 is TGTGCCAGCAGTGAGACGTCGGAGAATGAGCAGTTCTTC. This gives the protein CASSETSENEQFF.

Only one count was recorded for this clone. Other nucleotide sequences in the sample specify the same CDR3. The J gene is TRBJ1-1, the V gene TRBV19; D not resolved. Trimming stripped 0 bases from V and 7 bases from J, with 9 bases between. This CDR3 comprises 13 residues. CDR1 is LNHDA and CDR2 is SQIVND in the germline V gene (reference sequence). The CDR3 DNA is TGTGCCAGTAGTATAGATCGCGGAGGTGAAGCTTTCTTT. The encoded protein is CASSIDRGGEAFF.

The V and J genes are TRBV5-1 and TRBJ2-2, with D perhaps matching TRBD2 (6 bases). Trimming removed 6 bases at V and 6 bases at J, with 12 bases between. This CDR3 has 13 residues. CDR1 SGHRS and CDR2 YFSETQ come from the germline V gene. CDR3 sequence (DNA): TGCGCCAGCATGTTGCGGGAAGCCGGGGAGCTGTTTTTT. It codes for CASMLREAGELFF. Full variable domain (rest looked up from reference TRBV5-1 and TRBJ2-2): KAGVTQTPRYLIKTRGQQVTLSCSPISGHRSVSWYQQTPGQGLQFLFEYFSETQRNKGNFPGRFSGRQFSNSRSEMNVSTLELGDSALYLCASMLREAGELFFGEGSRLTVL.

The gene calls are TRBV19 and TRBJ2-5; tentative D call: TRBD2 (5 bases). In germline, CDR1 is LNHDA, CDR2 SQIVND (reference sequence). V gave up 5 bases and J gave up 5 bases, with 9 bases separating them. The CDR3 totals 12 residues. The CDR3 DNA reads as TGTGCCAGTAGTCCTAGAGGGGAGACCCAGTACTTC. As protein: CASSPRGETQYF.

The DNA for the CDR3 is TGTGCCAGCAGTACCTTCCTAGCGGGGGAAGAGACCCAGTACTTC. Its protein is CASSTFLAGEETQYF. The chain joins TRBV28 to TRBJ2-5, with 10 bases identical to TRBD2. The germline V gene encodes CDR1 MDHEN and CDR2 SYDVKM. The junction had 6 bases not matched to a gene; V was cut back by 5 bases and J by 3 bases. The CDR3 spans 15 residues. Variable domain in full (rest from reference TRBV28 and TRBJ2-5): DVKVTQSSRYLVKRTGEKVFLECVQDMDHENMFWYRQDPGLGLRLIYFSYDVKMKEKGDIPEGYSVSREKKERFSLILESASTNQTSMYLCASSTFLAGEETQYFGPGTRLLVL.

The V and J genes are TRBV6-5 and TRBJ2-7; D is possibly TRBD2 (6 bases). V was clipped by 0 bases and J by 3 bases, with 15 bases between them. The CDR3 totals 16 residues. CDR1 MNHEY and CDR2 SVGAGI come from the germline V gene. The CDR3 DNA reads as TGTGCCAGCAGTTACTCGGCTGGGCGGGGACTCTACGAGCAGTACTTC. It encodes CASSYSAGRGLYEQYF.

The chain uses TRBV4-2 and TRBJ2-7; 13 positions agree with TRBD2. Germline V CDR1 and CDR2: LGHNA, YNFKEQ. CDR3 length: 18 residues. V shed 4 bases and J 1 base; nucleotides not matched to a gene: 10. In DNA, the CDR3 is TGTGCCAGCAGCCCGGGACTAGCGGGGCCGGATGCTTCCTACGAGCAGTACTTC. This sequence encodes CASSPGLAGPDASYEQYF.

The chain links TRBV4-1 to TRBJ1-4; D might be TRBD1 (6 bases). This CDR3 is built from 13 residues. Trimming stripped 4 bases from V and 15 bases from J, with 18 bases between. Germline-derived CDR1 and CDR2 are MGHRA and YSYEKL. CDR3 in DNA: TGCGCCAGCAGCCCCGGGGCGGGGGGGGCAATGTTTTTT. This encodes CASSPGAGGAMFF.

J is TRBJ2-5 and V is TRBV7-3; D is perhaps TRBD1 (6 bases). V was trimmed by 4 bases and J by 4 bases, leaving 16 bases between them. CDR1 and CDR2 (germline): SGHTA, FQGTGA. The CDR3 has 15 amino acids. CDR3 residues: CASSSTGTPRETQYF. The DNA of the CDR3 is TGTGCCAGCAGCTCAACCGGGACACCTAGAGAGACCCAGTACTTC.

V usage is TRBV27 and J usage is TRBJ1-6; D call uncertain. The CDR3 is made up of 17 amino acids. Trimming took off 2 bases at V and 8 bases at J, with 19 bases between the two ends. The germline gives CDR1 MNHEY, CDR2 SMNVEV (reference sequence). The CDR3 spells CASSLEAPLGRYSPLHF. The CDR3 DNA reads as TGTGCCAGCAGTTTAGAAGCGCCACTTGGAAGGTATTCACCCCTCCACTTT.

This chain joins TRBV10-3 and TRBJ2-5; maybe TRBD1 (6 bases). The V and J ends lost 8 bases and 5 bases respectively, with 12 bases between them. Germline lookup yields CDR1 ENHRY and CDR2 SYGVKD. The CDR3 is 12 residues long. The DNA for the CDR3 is TGTGCCATCCGGTCAGGGGCGGAGACCCAGTACTTC. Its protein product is CAIRSGAETQYF.

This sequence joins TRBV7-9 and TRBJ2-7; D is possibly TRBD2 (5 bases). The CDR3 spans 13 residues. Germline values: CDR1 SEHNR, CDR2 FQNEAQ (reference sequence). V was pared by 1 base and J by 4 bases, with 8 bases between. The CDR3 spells CASSLVGGYEQYF. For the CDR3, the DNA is TGTGCCAGCAGCTTAGTCGGAGGTTACGAGCAGTACTTC.

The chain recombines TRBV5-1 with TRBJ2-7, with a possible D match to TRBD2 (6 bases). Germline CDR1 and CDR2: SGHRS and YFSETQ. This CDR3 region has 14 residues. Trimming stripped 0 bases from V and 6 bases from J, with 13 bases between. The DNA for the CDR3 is TGCGCCAGCAGCTTGGAGAGCGCGGGGTTCGAGCAGTACTTC. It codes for CASSLESAGFEQYF.

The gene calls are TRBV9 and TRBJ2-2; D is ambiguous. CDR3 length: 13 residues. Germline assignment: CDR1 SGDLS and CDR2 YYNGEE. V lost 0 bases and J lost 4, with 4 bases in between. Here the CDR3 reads CASSVGGTGELFF. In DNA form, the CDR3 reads TGTGCCAGCAGCGTAGGAGGCACCGGGGAGCTGTTTTTT. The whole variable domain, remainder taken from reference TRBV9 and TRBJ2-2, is DSGVTQTPKHLITATGQRVTLRCSPRSGDLSVYWYQQSLDQGLQFLIQYYNGEERAKGNILERFSAQQFPDLHSELNLSSLELGDSALYFCASSVGGTGELFFGEGSRLTVL.

CDR3 coding DNA: TGTGCCAGTAGTATCGGGTGGCGTGATAATCAGCCCCAGCATTTT. Translated: CASSIGWRDNQPQHF. The chain employs TRBV19 and TRBJ1-5; D not resolved. V was cut by 3 bases and J by 4 bases, with 13 bases left in between. Germline CDR1 LNHDA, CDR2 SQIVND (reference sequence). The CDR3 has 15 amino acids.